Following are 5 T cell receptor beta chains from one sample sequenced in a study of cytomegalovirus exposure and HLA in healthy donors. PCR was performed using 60 Vbeta and 13 Jbeta primers. TCRdb's table, derived via immunoSEQ multiplex PCR, lists solely in-frame clones and lacks some. This table has about 150,000 clones, roughly 80% appearing once. Source material: PBMCs. These receptors were collected from a male donor in good health and CMV-seronegative.

The V call is TRBV7-9, the J call TRBJ2-7; TRBD1 aligns across 7 bases. The germline V gene encodes CDR1 SEHNR and CDR2 FQNEAQ (reference sequence). The CDR3 is 13 residues long. V dropped 5 bases and J dropped 6; count of bases not matched to a gene: 7. This CDR3 is CASSVGTVGEQYF. In nucleotides, the CDR3 is TGTGCCAGCAGCGTCGGGACAGTCGGCGAGCAGTACTTC.

Only a few counts were recorded for this clone. CDR3 bases: TGTGCCAGCAGTACCGGGACAGGAGATCAGCCCCAGCATTTT. It is translated as CASSTGTGDQPQHF. The chain carries TRBV6-5 and TRBJ1-5; TRBD1 matches at 8 bases. V was clipped by 5 bases and J by 5 bases; unmatched bases: 5. Germline V gene data show CDR1 as MNHEY and CDR2 as SVGAGI. The CDR3 runs 14 residues.

This clone appeared a single time. This chain joins TRBV7-9 and TRBJ2-1; no firm D call. The CDR3 extends over 16 amino acids. CDR1 SEHNR and CDR2 FQNEAQ come from the germline V gene (reference sequence). The V and J ends lost 1 base and 7 bases respectively, with 17 bases between them. The CDR3 DNA reads TGTGCCAGCAGCTTAGAAGGCGCAGCGCGTACTAATGAGCAGTTCTTC. This sequence encodes CASSLEGAARTNEQFF.

This chain links TRBV7-9 with TRBJ2-1; D may be TRBD2 (7 bases). Trimming pared 4 bases from V and 7 bases from J, leaving 23 bases between. This CDR3 comprises 17 residues. Germline lookup yields CDR1 SEHNR and CDR2 FQNEAQ (reference sequence). The DNA of the CDR3 is TGTGCCAGCAGCTCTCCTACTCGGGGGGCGCGGTGGAATGAGCAGTTCTTC. Translating gives CASSSPTRGARWNEQFF.

This chain links TRBV27 with TRBJ2-2; TRBD2 aligns across 12 bases. Losses at the gene ends were 5 bases for V and 4 bases for J; bases not matched to a gene: 5. Germline V CDR1 and CDR2: MNHEY, SMNVEV (reference sequence). There are 16 residues in the CDR3. The chain's CDR3 is CASSILAGGATGELFF. Here the CDR3 DNA reads TGTGCCAGCAGTATTCTAGCGGGAGGGGCCACCGGGGAGCTGTTTTTT.